The T cell receptor (beta chain) under discussion was sequenced for a study of STAT5B mutations in CD4+ large granular lymphocyte leukemia. Study conclusions and caveats: CD4-sorted patient repertoires seemed more clonal than healthy CD4+ repertoires.

From germline, CDR1 is SGHRS and CDR2 YFSETQ. V lost 4 bases and J lost 1; bases outside the gene matches: 8. This CDR3 has 15 amino acids. Sequencing used immunoSEQ multiplex PCR; TCRdb keeps in-frame clones, though not all of them. The data hold about 30,000 clones, with 65% to 85% observed a single time. Of note for this clone: The antigen remains unidentified.

The sequenced sample was CD4+ T cells from blood buffy coats. The chain has TRBV5-1 and TRBJ2-7; 7 positions match TRBD1. This sequence originates from a human donor in good health. The CDR3 is CASSPAGTASYEQYF. The CDR3 DNA is TGCGCCAGCAGCCCCGCCGGGACAGCTTCCTACGAGCAGTACTTC. Using reference TRBV5-1 and TRBJ2-7 for the parts outside the CDR3, the full variable domain is KAGVTQTPRYLIKTRGQQVTLSCSPISGHRSVSWYQQTPGQGLQFLFEYFSETQRNKGNFPGRFSGRQFSNSRSEMNVSTLELGDSALYLCASSPAGTASYEQYFGPGTRLTVT.